The following is a T cell receptor (beta chain) sequence with its context. Antigen specificity is unknown. This sample is drawn from a study of cytomegalovirus exposure and HLA in healthy donors. General study points: Sequencing artifact likely explains a cluster of highly shared sequence variants. The authors later found HLA-associated TCR beta chains more clonally expanded than equally common others. A few V segments could not be told apart, such as TRBV6-2 and TRBV6-3, and were left out.

Per germline, CDR1 SGHDN and CDR2 FVKESK. The CDR3 is 16 residues long. V dropped 4 bases and J dropped 2 bases, with 16 bases sitting between them. Primers: 60 Vbeta forward and 13 Jbeta reverse. TCRdb's table, derived via immunoSEQ multiplex PCR, lists solely in-frame clones and lacks some. The repertoire holds about 110,000 clones, with 65% to 80% as singletons. The source of this sequence is a woman aged 35 to 49 in good health and CMV-seronegative. The chain is built from TRBV14 and TRBJ2-3; the D gene is possibly TRBD1 (6 bases). Sample: PBMCs. The chain's CDR3 is CASSLLSGTYTDTQYF. The CDR3 DNA follows: TGTGCCAGCAGCCTTCTCTCCGGGACATACACAGATACGCAGTATTTT.